This entry features one T cell receptor (beta chain) sequence. Its target is unknown. The sample has other DNA sequences that encode this CDR3 too. Profiling relied on immunoSEQ multiplex PCR, and the TCRdb table lists in-frame clones only, not all of them. The sample lists 550,000 to 750,000 clones, roughly nine tenths seen once, with approximately 22% in the top ten. CD8 cells regarded as naive lacked CD45RO, were positively chosen for CCR7, and omitted terminally differentiated effector memory CD45RA+ cells. CDR1 is MNHEY and CDR2 is SMNVEV in the germline V gene (reference sequence). V was trimmed by 3 bases and J by 1 base, leaving 6 bases between them. CDR3 length: 13 amino acids. The sample belongs to a study of shared clonotypes between healthy human individuals. On the study more broadly: Researchers assigned three CD4 naive, three CD4 memory, two CD8 naive and one CD8 memory plate to each donor. Study-wide findings and caveats: Relative to memory subsets, naive subsets generally showed larger estimated richness. Approximately 5.3% was the fraction of naive CD4 clonotypes found shared across several donors.

The TCR was taken from a man aged 30-40 years in good health. The gene calls are TRBV27 and TRBJ1-1, with D unresolved. Source material: naive CD8+ T cells sorted from blood. The CDR3 region has the DNA TGTGCCAGCAGTTTGGAAGGGAACACTGAAGCTTTCTTT. Its translation is CASSLEGNTEAFF.